A single sample is the source of the 24 T cell receptor beta chains below, sequenced in a study of cytomegalovirus exposure and HLA in healthy donors (dated by TCRdb to 2016 to 2017). Libraries came from the immunoSEQ multiplex PCR assay. The multiplex PCR relied on a mix of 60 forward primers for TCR Vbeta segments and 13 reverse primers for TCR Jbeta segments. TCRdb holds this immuneACCESS table with in-frame rearrangements only. Some clones are missing; in checked studies, unresolved V genes explain under half, and the rest has no known cause. The sample profile shows approximately 180,000 clones; roughly 80% of them were found once. The ten largest clones represent 1.7% of the sample. What was sequenced was PBMCs. The receptor set was obtained from a woman under 30 in good health and CMV-seronegative.

This chain joins TRBV4-3 and TRBJ2-1; 12 bases align to TRBD2. The CDR3 has 16 residues. CDR1 LGHNA and CDR2 YSLEER come from the germline V gene. After removal of 1 base from V and 9 bases from J, the junction contained 7 bases not matched to a gene. In nucleotides, the CDR3 is TGCGCCAGCAGCCAAGCCCGACTAGCGGGGGAAGGTGAGCAGTTCTTC. Amino acid sequence: CASSQARLAGEGEQFF.

The V call is TRBV4-3, the J call TRBJ2-3, with TRBD2 matching 8 bases. V shed 4 bases, J shed 1 base, and the junction held 13 bases outside the gene matches. The CDR3 consists of 18 residues. In germline, CDR1 is LGHNA, CDR2 YSLEER. The CDR3 loop is CASSRDPTSGLGTDTQYF. The CDR3 DNA sequence: TGCGCCAGCAGCCGGGACCCCACTAGCGGTCTTGGCACAGATACGCAGTATTTT.

This sequence joins TRBV30 and TRBJ1-4; maybe TRBD1 (5 bases). V was trimmed by 2 bases and J by 7 bases, leaving 11 bases between them. The CDR3 has 13 amino acids. The germline V gene has CDR1 GTSNPN and CDR2 SVGIG (reference sequence). This CDR3 is CAWSFGGSEKLFF. Written as DNA, the CDR3 is TGTGCCTGGAGTTTCGGGGGTAGTGAAAAACTGTTTTTT. Together with reference TRBV30 and TRBJ1-4, the CDR3 gives the full variable domain: SQTIHQWPATLVQPVGSPLSLECTVEGTSNPNLYWYRQAAGRGLQLLFYSVGIGQISSEVPQNLSASRPQDRQFILSSKKLLLSDSGFYLCAWSFGGSEKLFFGSGTQLSVL.

This sequence joins TRBV30 and TRBJ2-3, with unresolved D. V was trimmed by 2 bases and J by 6 bases, leaving 9 bases between them. The CDR3 has 12 residues. Germline V lookup: CDR1 GTSNPN, CDR2 SVGIG (reference sequence). The CDR3 sequence is CAWSPTRDTQYF. CDR3 sequence (DNA): TGTGCCTGGAGTCCCACGCGGGATACGCAGTATTTT.

A note on this clone: A junction end diverges from the germline sequence, so it may reflect a read error. Other DNA sequences of this sample code for an identical CDR3. The chain combines TRBV30 with TRBJ1-3; 9 nucleotides line up with TRBD1. CDR1 and CDR2 (germline): GTSNPN, SVGIG (reference sequence). The CDR3 covers 14 residues. The CDR3 DNA reads as TGTGCCTGGAGGGCGGGACAGGGTGGAAACACTATATATTTT. This codes for CAWRAGQGGNTIYF.

This chain joins TRBV19 and TRBJ2-2, with D unclear. The CDR3 sequence is 14 residues long. V lost 5 bases and J 8 bases, leaving 15 bases between the germline ends. CDR1 and CDR2 from the germline V gene are LNHDA and SQIVND (reference sequence). The CDR3 sequence: CASSSRVKDGELFF. CDR3 coding DNA: TGTGCCAGTAGTTCCCGGGTCAAGGATGGGGAGCTGTTTTTT.

This chain uses TRBV7-2 with TRBJ2-5; D is ambiguous. This CDR3 has 13 residues. The V end was cut by 0 bases, the J end by 3 bases, with 5 bases between. In germline, CDR1 is SGHTA, CDR2 FQGNSA. The DNA for the CDR3 is TGTGCCAGCAGCTTAGCGAACAAAGAGACCCAGTACTTC. It codes for CASSLANKETQYF.

CDR3 amino acids: CASHTDRGLAGELFF. DNA of the CDR3: TGTGCCAGTCACACCGACAGGGGTCTGGCCGGGGAGCTGTTTTTT. The chain employs TRBV19 and TRBJ2-2, with 8 positions matching TRBD1. Germline trimming cut 8 bases from V and 6 bases from J; bases unmatched to any gene: 11. Germline loops: CDR1 LNHDA, CDR2 SQIVND (reference sequence). The CDR3 length is 15 residues.

The V gene is TRBV5-4, the J gene TRBJ2-7; D not resolved. In germline, CDR1 is SGHNT, CDR2 YYREEE (reference sequence). This CDR3 is 15 amino acids long. Between the trimmed V and J ends, which lost 0 bases and 4 bases, there was a span of 14 bases. CDR3 sequence reads: CASSLGVGGEYEQYF. Here the CDR3 DNA reads TGTGCCAGCAGCTTGGGGGTAGGCGGAGAGTACGAGCAGTACTTC.

This chain uses TRBV7-6 with TRBJ2-5; D not resolved. Germline CDR1 is SGHVS and CDR2 is FNYEAQ. Trimming left V 4 bases short and J 5 bases short, with 8 bases between. The CDR3 contains 12 residues. CDR3 sequence reads: CASSSLGETQYF. The CDR3 DNA sequence: TGTGCCAGCAGCTCTCTCGGGGAGACCCAGTACTTC.

A note on this clone: One end of the junction does not line up with germline, which may come from a read error. The rearrangement links TRBV11-3 to TRBJ1-1, with no clear D. CDR3 size: 16 residues. From germline, CDR1 is SGHNT and CDR2 YENEEA. The CDR3 reads CASSLVEWQRNAEAFF. The CDR3, as DNA: TGTGCCAGCAGCTTAGTCGAGTGGCAGCGGAACGCTGAAGCTTTCTTT.

This chain uses TRBV27 with TRBJ2-1, with D uncertain. The ends were cut back, 3 bases at V and 3 bases at J, with 6 bases in the middle. This CDR3 has 13 amino acids. Per germline, CDR1 MNHEY and CDR2 SMNVEV (reference sequence). The CDR3 reads CASSLASYNEQFF. The CDR3 DNA reads TGTGCCAGCAGTTTGGCTAGCTACAATGAGCAGTTCTTC.

This chain uses TRBV11-3 with TRBJ2-7; D is possibly TRBD2 (5 bases). Trimming shortened V by 6 bases and J by 0 bases, and 12 bases separated the two germline ends. Germline V gives CDR1 SGHNT, CDR2 YENEEA. The CDR3 loop spans 14 amino acids. The CDR3 coding sequence is TGTGCCAGCAGTTCAAGAGGGCCCTCCTACGAGCAGTACGTC. Its translation is CASSSRGPSYEQYV.

V usage is TRBV11-3 and J usage is TRBJ2-3, with 8 bases that match TRBD1. The CDR3 covers 14 residues. The germline V gene encodes CDR1 SGHNT and CDR2 YENEEA. J was trimmed by 8 bases and V by 0 bases; bases with no gene match: 4. The CDR3: CASSLDGTGSTQYF. Written as DNA, the CDR3 is TGTGCCAGCAGCTTAGACGGGACAGGAAGTACGCAGTATTTT.

The chain uses TRBV4-2 and TRBJ2-5, with D tentatively TRBD2 (6 bases). The better agreement between TRBJ2-7 and the DNA end casts doubt on the J call. The CDR3 consists of 15 residues. Germline CDR1 reads LGHNA; CDR2 reads YNFKEQ. The DNA for the CDR3 is TGTGCCAGCAGCCAAGATCGGGACTTCTCCTACGAGCAGTACTTC. The encoded protein is CASSQDRDFSYEQYF.

The chain has TRBV19 and TRBJ2-7, with D maybe TRBD2 (6 bases). Germline loops: CDR1 LNHDA, CDR2 SQIVND (reference sequence). V lost 5 bases and J 7 bases, leaving 12 bases between the germline ends. The CDR3 totals 12 residues. As DNA, the CDR3 is TGTGCCAGTAGTCCCGGGGGTGGTGAGCAGTACTTC. Protein product: CASSPGGGEQYF.

V usage is TRBV7-9 and J usage is TRBJ2-1; 11 bases line up with TRBD2. The CDR3 consists of 15 residues. Trimming at V came to 4 bases and at J to 9 bases, leaving 8 bases not matched to a gene. Germline V gene sequence: CDR1 SEHNR, CDR2 FQNEAQ (reference sequence). The CDR3 bases are TGTGCCAGCAGCTCCCTTAGCGGGAGGGTTCCTGAGCAGTTCTTC. As protein: CASSSLSGRVPEQFF.

In this sample, this clone turned up once. The chain carries TRBV4-3 and TRBJ2-5; TRBD1 matches at 7 bases. The J call may not be correct, given that the DNA end is closer to TRBJ2-7. The CDR3 loop spans 14 amino acids. Germline values: CDR1 LGHNA, CDR2 YSLEER. CDR3 residues: CASSQNTGAYEQYF. In nucleotides, the CDR3 is TGCGCCAGCAGCCAGAACACAGGGGCCTACGAGCAGTACTTC.

Concerning this clone: Other DNA sequences in this sample translate to the same CDR3. The chain carries TRBV15 and TRBJ2-7; TRBD1 agrees at 10 bases. From germline, CDR1 is LNHNV and CDR2 YYDKDF (reference sequence). V lost 9 bases and J lost 1; bases outside the gene matches: 6. The CDR3 is 14 amino acids. The CDR3 coding sequence is TGTGCCACTAGGGGACAGGGGTGGTCCTACGAGCAGTACGTC. Translating it yields CATRGQGWSYEQYV.

The genes are TRBV7-2 and TRBJ2-3, with 10 bases matching TRBD2. Trimming cost V 5 bases and J 2 bases; bases outside gene matches: 10. Germline V gene data show CDR1 as SGHTA and CDR2 as FQGNSA. This CDR3 is built from 17 residues. The CDR3, as DNA: TGTGCCAGCAGCGCAAAAGTAGCGGGAGGTTCCACAGATACGCAGTATTTT. This translates into CASSAKVAGGSTDTQYF.

The V and J genes are TRBV5-6 and TRBJ1-2; 7 bases map to TRBD1. The length of the CDR3 is 15 residues. Germline V gene data show CDR1 as SGHDT and CDR2 as YYEEEE. Germline trimming cut 2 bases from V and 2 bases from J; bases unmatched to any gene: 6. The DNA for the CDR3 is TGTGCCAGCAGCTTTCGACAGGGCGCGAACTATGGCTACACCTTC. This sequence encodes CASSFRQGANYGYTF.

In its sample, this clone was seen a few times. The rearrangement links TRBV4-3 to TRBJ2-1; 8 nucleotides agree with TRBD2. V dropped 0 bases and J dropped 8; count of bases not matched to a gene: 6. CDR3 length: 15 residues. Germline V gene data show CDR1 as LGHNA and CDR2 as YSLEER. The CDR3 region is CASSQDPSGRYEQFF. The CDR3 DNA reads TGCGCCAGCAGCCAAGACCCCAGCGGGAGATATGAGCAGTTCTTC.

This chain joins TRBV9 and TRBJ1-2, with a weak D call TRBD1 (5 bases). The V gene lost 1 base and the J gene lost 8 bases, with 12 bases spanning the gap. Per germline, CDR1 SGDLS and CDR2 YYNGEE. CDR3 size: 13 residues. CDR3 DNA: TGTGCCAGCAGCGTAAGTCAGGGTATAGGCTACACCTTC. Protein product: CASSVSQGIGYTF.

The chain joins TRBV25-1 to TRBJ2-7, with D perhaps matching TRBD1 (6 bases). In germline, CDR1 is MGHDK, CDR2 SYGVNS. V was trimmed by 4 bases and J by 5 bases, leaving 18 bases between them. The CDR3 has 15 residues. CDR3 region: CASSGDTLLAHEQYF. DNA of the CDR3: TGTGCCAGCAGTGGGGACACCCTATTAGCTCACGAGCAGTACTTC.